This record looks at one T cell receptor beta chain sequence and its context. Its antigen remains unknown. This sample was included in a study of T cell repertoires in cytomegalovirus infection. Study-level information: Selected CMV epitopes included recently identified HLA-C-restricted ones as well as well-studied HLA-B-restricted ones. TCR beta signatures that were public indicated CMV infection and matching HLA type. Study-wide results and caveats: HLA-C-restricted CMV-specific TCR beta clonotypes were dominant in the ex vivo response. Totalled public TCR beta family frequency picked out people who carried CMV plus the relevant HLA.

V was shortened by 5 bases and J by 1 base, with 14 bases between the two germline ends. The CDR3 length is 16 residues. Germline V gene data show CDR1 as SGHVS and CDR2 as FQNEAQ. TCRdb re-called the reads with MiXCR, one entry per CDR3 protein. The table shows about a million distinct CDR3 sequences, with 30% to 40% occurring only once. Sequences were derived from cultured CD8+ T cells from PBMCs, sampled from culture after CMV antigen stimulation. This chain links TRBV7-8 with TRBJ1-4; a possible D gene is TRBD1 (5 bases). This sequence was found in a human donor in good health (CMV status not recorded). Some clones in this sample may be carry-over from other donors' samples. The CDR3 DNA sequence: TGTGCCAGCAGCCCCCCGATTACAGGAACTAATGAAAAACTGTTTTTT. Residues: CASSPPITGTNEKLFF.